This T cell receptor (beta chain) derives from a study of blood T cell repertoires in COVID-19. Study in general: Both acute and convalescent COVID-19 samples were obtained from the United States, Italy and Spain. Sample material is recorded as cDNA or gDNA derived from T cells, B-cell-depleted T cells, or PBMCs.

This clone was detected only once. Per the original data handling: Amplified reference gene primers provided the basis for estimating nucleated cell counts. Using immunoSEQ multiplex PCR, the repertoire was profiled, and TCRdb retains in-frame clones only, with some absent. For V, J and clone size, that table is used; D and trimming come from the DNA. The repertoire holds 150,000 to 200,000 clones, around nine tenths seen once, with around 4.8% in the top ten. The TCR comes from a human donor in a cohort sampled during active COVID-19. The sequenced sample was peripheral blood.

CDR3 DNA: TGTGCCAGCAGAGTTCAGGTCAATCAGCCCCAGCATTTT. Translating it yields CASRVQVNQPQHF. The V gene is TRBV6-5, the J gene TRBJ1-5; D gene uncertain. Germline CDR1 reads MNHEY; CDR2 reads SVGAGI. There are 13 residues in the CDR3. V shed 6 bases and J shed 3 bases, with 9 bases lying between them.